This TCR beta chain emerged from a study of T cell responses to AZD1222 COVID-19 vaccine. Method: immunoSEQ multiplex PCR; TCRdb's copy keeps in-frame clones and lacks some. This repertoire shows about 150,000 clones, 70% to 90% found once; its top ten account for under 7%. J was trimmed by 4 bases and V by 1 base; bases with no gene match: 1. Germline V gene lookup returns CDR1 SQVTM and CDR2 ANQGSEA. The CDR3 length is 12 residues. This clone was counted a few times. Sequencing was performed on peripheral blood, taken on day 0 of MenACWY control vaccination. The chain carries TRBV29-1 and TRBJ2-7; 7 bases map to TRBD2. The TCR sequence derives from an adult in good health. DNA of the CDR3: TGCAGCGTTGAAGGGGGACTATACGAGCAGTACTTC. As protein: CSVEGGLYEQYF.